The 6 T cell receptor beta chains below come from one sample, sequenced in a study of regulatory T cells in long-lasting Graves disease. In building TCR beta libraries, iRepertoire HTBI primers were used together with Arm-PCR of CDR3 regions. Using its own MiXCR run on the multiplex PCR reads, TCRdb lists one record per CDR3 protein. Seen here are roughly 420,000 distinct CDR3 sequences, about a sixth observed once, and the top ten hold 22%. Indicated time point: newly diagnosed GD, antithyroid drugs for less than 3 months. There was RNA extracted from PBMCs, and the TCR library was made from it. The input for sequencing was peripheral blood mononuclear cells (PBMCs), taken at new diagnosis, from a patient treated with antithyroid drugs. These TCRs come from a female donor with Graves disease.

This clonotype was recorded a few times. The rearrangement uses TRBV28 and TRBJ2-5; D may be TRBD2 (6 bases). V dropped 4 bases and J dropped 5 bases, with 14 bases sitting between them. The CDR3 length is 14 residues. CDR1 and CDR2 from the germline V gene are MDHEN and SYDVKM. The CDR3 DNA is TGTGCCAGCAGTTCCCGGGGGATCCGGGAGACCCAGTACTTC. Its protein is CASSSRGIRETQYF.

This clonotype was observed at least ten times. In nucleotides, the CDR3 is TGTGCCAGCAGCCGGTCTATGGGGGGAGGTGAAAAACTGTTTTTT. Its translation is CASSRSMGGGEKLFF. The rearrangement joins TRBV7-9 to TRBJ1-4; possible D gene TRBD1, 5 bases. The germline V gene encodes CDR1 SEHNR and CDR2 FQNEAQ (reference sequence). This CDR3 has 15 amino acids. The germline V and J ends were trimmed by 5 bases and 7 bases, with 17 bases remaining between them.

This clonotype was counted ten times or more. The chain is built from TRBV2 and TRBJ1-5; TRBD1 might be the D (5 bases). V lost 6 bases and J lost 2, with 17 bases in between. The CDR3 length is 16 residues. Germline CDR1 is SNHLY and CDR2 is FYNNEI. The DNA for the CDR3 is TGTGCCAGCAGGCCCGGGGGGGAGCGGGGCAATCAGCCCCAGCATTTT. Translating it yields CASRPGGERGNQPQHF.

The V gene is TRBV28, the J gene TRBJ2-7; no firm D call. Trimming removed 1 base at V and 9 bases at J, with 10 bases between. CDR3 length: 12 residues. The germline V gene has CDR1 MDHEN and CDR2 SYDVKM. CDR3 region: CASSLLGIGQYF. As DNA, the CDR3 is TGTGCCAGCAGTTTATTGGGAATAGGGCAGTACTTC.

This clonotype was counted ten times or more. The V gene is TRBV5-1, the J gene TRBJ2-3; D uncertain. Trimming removed 4 bases at V and 2 bases at J, with 17 bases between. CDR1 and CDR2 from the germline V gene are SGHRS and YFSETQ. This CDR3 comprises 16 residues. The CDR3 sequence: CASSAPSRPTTDTQYF. CDR3 nucleotide sequence: TGCGCCAGCAGCGCACCCTCACGACCTACCACAGATACGCAGTATTTT.

The V gene is TRBV28, the J gene TRBJ2-1; 8 bases match TRBD2. This CDR3 comprises 16 residues. Trimming cost V 1 base and J 4 bases; bases outside gene matches: 6. Germline CDR1 and CDR2: MDHEN and SYDVKM. CDR3 DNA: TGTGCCAGCAGTTTATTCACTAGCGGAGGATACAATGAGCAGTTCTTC. Amino acid sequence: CASSLFTSGGYNEQFF.